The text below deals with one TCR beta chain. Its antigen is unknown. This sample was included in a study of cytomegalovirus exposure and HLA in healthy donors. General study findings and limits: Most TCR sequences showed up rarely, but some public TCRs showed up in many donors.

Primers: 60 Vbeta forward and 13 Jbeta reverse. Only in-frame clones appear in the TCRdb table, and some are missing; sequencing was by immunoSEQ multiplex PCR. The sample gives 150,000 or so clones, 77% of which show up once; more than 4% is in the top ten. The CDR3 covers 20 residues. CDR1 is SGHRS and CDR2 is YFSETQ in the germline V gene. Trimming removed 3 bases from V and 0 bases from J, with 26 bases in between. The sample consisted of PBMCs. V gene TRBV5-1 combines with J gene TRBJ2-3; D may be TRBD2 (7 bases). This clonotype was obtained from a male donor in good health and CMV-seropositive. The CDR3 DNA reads TGCGCCAGCAGCTGGGGCTACGGGGGGCCAACCCACTATAGCACAGATACGCAGTATTTT. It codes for CASSWGYGGPTHYSTDTQYF. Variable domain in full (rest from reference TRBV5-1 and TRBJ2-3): KAGVTQTPRYLIKTRGQQVTLSCSPISGHRSVSWYQQTPGQGLQFLFEYFSETQRNKGNFPGRFSGRQFSNSRSEMNVSTLELGDSALYLCASSWGYGGPTHYSTDTQYFGPGTRLTVL.